These T cell receptor beta chains were read from a single sample in a study of cytotoxic CD8 clonotypes in ibrutinib-treated CLL. Clones were sequenced by immunoSEQ multiplex PCR, and TCRdb holds only the in-frame ones, with some missing. The table lists some 200,000 clones, over 65% of them singletons. The sequenced sample was PBMCs, obtained after 12 months of ibrutinib treatment. The receptors stem from a human donor with chronic lymphocytic leukemia. Both conserved end residues are part of each CDR3. Some rows mark clone size as missing; the rest say once, few, many or name a class of expanded clone.

clone size | J gene | V gene | CDR3 protein
. | TRBJ1-2 | TRBV27 | CASSDPGTGDGYTF
once | TRBJ1-2 | TRBV9 | CASSVGIQGSYGYTF
. | TRBJ1-2 | TRBV11-2 | CASSLSVNRGYYGYTF
. | TRBJ1-2 | TRBV5-4 | CASSLAGQGYTF
. | TRBJ1-2 | TRBV6-5 | CASSYAGRDSYTF
. | TRBJ2-3 | TRBV28 | CASRVLTDTQYF
. | TRBJ1-6 | TRBV27 | CASSLSPGRGSPLHF
. | TRBJ2-7 | TRBV7-2 | CASSLAQREQYF
. | TRBJ2-1 | TRBV29-1 | CSDRGGTSGSYEQFF
once | TRBJ1-2 | TRBV6-6 | CASDGTGANYGYTF
. | TRBJ1-1 | TRBV18 | CASSPPGGLNTEAFF
. | TRBJ2-5 | TRBV7-9 | CASSLVAQGETQYF
. | TRBJ2-2 | TRBV27 | CASSLQKGLAKYTGELFF
. | TRBJ1-2 | TRBV25-1 | CASSDPGQANYGYTF
. | TRBJ1-5 | TRBV5-6 | CASSLVGGQPQHF
. | TRBJ1-2 | TRBV6-5 | CASSYSTGKNYGYTF
. | TRBJ2-1 | TRBV11-3 | CASSPGTGGYNEQFF
. | TRBJ1-4 | TRBV5-1 | CASSATGQVNEKLFF
. | TRBJ2-1 | TRBV28 | CASSLGRTIRQFF
few | TRBJ1-1 | TRBV4-2 | CASSQPGRVMNTEAFF
. | TRBJ2-5 | TRBV25-1 | CASRLGSTQTQYF
. | TRBJ2-3 | TRBV11-2 | CASSVRGGGGTDTQYF
. | TRBJ1-2 | TRBV27 | CASSPLTSGGLRGYTF
. | TRBJ1-2 | TRBV4-2 | CASSQEKGHLTKYTF
few | TRBJ2-1 | TRBV7-2 | CASRPLRLAGPYNEQFF
. | TRBJ2-7 | TRBV2 | CASSEADRTGRYEQYF
. | TRBJ2-2 | TRBV9 | CASSVDRGRTGELFF
. | TRBJ1-6 | TRBV5-1 | CASSQGIQNSPLHF
. | TRBJ1-3 | TRBV7-2 | CASSFSGAFSGNTIYF
. | TRBJ2-7 | TRBV6-6 | CASKLQTSGSLYEQYF
. | TRBJ2-7 | TRBV4-2 | CASSQGARDSSYEQYF
. | TRBJ1-2 | TRBV19 | CASSTYRGPTSNYGYTF
. | TRBJ1-2 | TRBV11-3 | CASSLDTGHGYTF
. | TRBJ2-1 | TRBV29-1 | CSAGGISGAYNEQFF
. | TRBJ2-7 | TRBV18 | CASSPSTGETYEQYF
. | TRBJ2-2 | TRBV7-9 | CASRVAANTGELFF
. | TRBJ2-5 | TRBV28 | CASSLRLARQETQYF
few | TRBJ1-5 | TRBV18 | CASSPSGDQPQHF
. | TRBJ2-2 | TRBV7-8 | CASSLPGPRVGELFF
. | TRBJ2-3 | TRBV18 | CASSPKDTQYF
. | TRBJ1-2 | TRBV29-1 | CSAIRDRNYGYTF
few | TRBJ1-5 | TRBV2 | CASSRTGRFSNQPQHF
once | TRBJ2-3 | TRBV11-2 | CASSILRLSSSRDTQYF